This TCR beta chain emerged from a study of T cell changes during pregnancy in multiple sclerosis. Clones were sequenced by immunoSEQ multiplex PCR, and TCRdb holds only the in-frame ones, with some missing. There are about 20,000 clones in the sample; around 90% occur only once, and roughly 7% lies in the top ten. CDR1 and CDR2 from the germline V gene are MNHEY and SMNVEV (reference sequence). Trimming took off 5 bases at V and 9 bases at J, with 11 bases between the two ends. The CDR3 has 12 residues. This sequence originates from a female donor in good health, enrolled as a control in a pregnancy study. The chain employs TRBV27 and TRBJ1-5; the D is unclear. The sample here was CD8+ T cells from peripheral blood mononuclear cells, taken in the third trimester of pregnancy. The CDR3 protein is CASSQPGRPQHF. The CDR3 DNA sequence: TGTGCCAGCAGTCAACCGGGGAGGCCCCAGCATTTT.